This T cell receptor (beta chain) comes out of a study of cytomegalovirus exposure and HLA in healthy donors. V dropped 4 bases and J dropped 5; count of bases not matched to a gene: 7. CDR3 length: 16 amino acids. Germline V lookup: CDR1 SGHTA, CDR2 FQGNSA. The PCR was carried out with 60 Vbeta primers and 13 Jbeta primers. TCRdb keeps only in-frame clones here, not all; method: immunoSEQ multiplex PCR. The table lists around 130,000 clones, over 75% of them singletons, with approximately 5% in the top ten. Study results and limitations: Listed as cytomegalovirus-associated were approximately 160 TCR beta chains. For cytomegalovirus status, the classifier reportedly gave diagnoses with high specificity and sensitivity.

Worth noting for this clone: Its antigen remains unidentified.

This TCR derives from a young man in good health and CMV-seronegative. This chain connects TRBV7-2 to TRBJ2-5; 13 nucleotides agree with TRBD2. The sequenced sample was PBMCs. This chain's CDR3 is CASSWQLAGGRETQYF. CDR3 coding DNA: TGTGCCAGCAGCTGGCAACTAGCGGGAGGGAGGGAGACCCAGTACTTC.